The next 16 T cell receptor beta chains were all read from a single sample in a study of blood T cell repertoires in COVID-19. Some clones are missing from TCRdb's copy, which holds only in-frame ones; the method was immunoSEQ multiplex PCR. The sample includes around 130,000 clones, around 89% of them seen just once. Sequencing was done on a sample of peripheral blood. These receptors came from a man between 45 and 60 years old with active or convalescent COVID-19.

The V call is TRBV7-9, the J call TRBJ2-2; 8 bases map to TRBD1. This CDR3 is built from 15 residues. Looked up from germline, CDR1 is SEHNR and CDR2 is FQNEAQ (reference sequence). V was pared by 3 bases and J by 6 bases, with 6 bases of the junction left unmatched. This CDR3 reads CASSFGQGRAGELFF. CDR3 nucleotide sequence: TGTGCCAGCAGCTTCGGACAGGGCCGCGCCGGGGAGCTGTTTTTT.

The chain uses TRBV24-1 and TRBJ2-2; 7 bases line up with TRBD2. Looked up from germline, CDR1 is KGHDR and CDR2 is SFDVKD. CDR3 length equals 19 residues. The junction had 15 bases not matched to a gene; V was cut back by 5 bases and J by 1 base. CDR3 sequence reads: CATSVDSRVSGMNTGELFF. CDR3 bases: TGTGCCACCAGTGTAGATTCCCGAGTAAGCGGGATGAACACCGGGGAGCTGTTTTTT.

The chain carries TRBV10-2 and TRBJ2-1; 9 bases line up with TRBD2. Germline V CDR1 and CDR2: WSHSY, SAAADI. The CDR3 sequence is 19 residues long. Unmatched junction bases numbered 14, after V lost 2 bases and J lost 3 bases. In DNA, the CDR3 is TGCGCCAGCAGTGAGGTGGTGTCACGAGCGGGGGGCGGCTACAATGAGCAGTTCTTC. It encodes CASSEVVSRAGGGYNEQFF.

This sequence joins TRBV30 and TRBJ2-5, with 8 bases matching TRBD1. The ends lost 3 bases at V and 1 base at J; junction bases unmatched: 7. CDR3 length equals 15 residues. The germline V gene encodes CDR1 GTSNPN and CDR2 SVGIG (reference sequence). The CDR3 is CAWSTDREAQETQYF. In DNA form, the CDR3 reads TGTGCCTGGAGCACGGACAGGGAAGCCCAAGAGACCCAGTACTTC.

The chain recombines TRBV7-2 with TRBJ1-2; D might be TRBD1 (5 bases). V was shortened by 3 bases and J by 3 bases, with 8 bases between the two germline ends. The germline CDR1 and CDR2 sequences are SGHTA and FQGNSA. The CDR3 has 13 amino acids. The CDR3 coding sequence is TGTGCCAGCAGCTTTCAGGGCTACTATGGCTACACCTTC. As protein: CASSFQGYYGYTF.

The rearrangement links TRBV5-6 to TRBJ1-2, with 9 bases aligning to TRBD1. With V trimmed by 4 bases and J by 7 bases, 8 bases remained unmatched. Germline-derived CDR1 and CDR2 are SGHDT and YYEEEE. This CDR3 spans 14 amino acids. The CDR3 here is CASSAGQGFFGYTF. The CDR3 DNA sequence: TGTGCCAGCAGCGCGGGACAGGGCTTTTTTGGCTACACCTTC.

The genes are TRBV9 and TRBJ1-1; no clear D. CDR1 and CDR2 (germline): SGDLS, YYNGEE. V dropped 0 bases and J dropped 0 bases, with 9 bases sitting between them. This CDR3 region has 15 residues. Written as DNA, the CDR3 is TGTGCCAGCAGCGTAGCTGGCGGGATGAACACTGAAGCTTTCTTT. It specifies CASSVAGGMNTEAFF.

The chain recombines TRBV30 with TRBJ1-5; TRBD1 matches at 8 bases. With V trimmed by 7 bases and J by 4 bases, 9 bases remained unmatched. Germline values: CDR1 GTSNPN, CDR2 SVGIG (reference sequence). The CDR3 has 14 residues. CDR3 nucleotides: TGTGCCTTCTCAAGAAGACAGGGGAATCAGCCCCAGCATTTT. Residues: CAFSRRQGNQPQHF.

This rearrangement joins TRBV5-1 to TRBJ2-3; the match to TRBD2 covers 9 bases. J was trimmed by 4 bases and V by 0 bases; bases with no gene match: 18. CDR1 SGHRS and CDR2 YFSETQ come from the germline V gene. This CDR3 is 20 amino acids long. The CDR3 loop reads CASSLVPYRISSGGPDTQYF. CDR3 bases: TGCGCCAGCAGCTTGGTTCCCTACCGTATCAGTAGCGGGGGACCAGATACGCAGTATTTT.

V is TRBV5-1 and J is TRBJ1-2, with D possibly matching TRBD1 (6 bases). The germline CDR1 and CDR2 sequences are SGHRS and YFSETQ. The V end lost 0 bases, the J end lost 6 bases, and 6 bases lay between the germline ends. The CDR3 covers 12 residues. CDR3 bases: TGCGCCAGCAGCTTGGACAGGGATGGCTACACCTTC. This codes for CASSLDRDGYTF.

V and J are TRBV10-1 and TRBJ2-1, with 7 bases fitting TRBD1. This CDR3 contains 16 residues. Germline CDR1 WNHNN, CDR2 SYGVQD (reference sequence). The J segment lost 7 bases and the V segment lost 0 bases, leaving 9 bases of the junction unmatched. As DNA, the CDR3 is TGCGCCAGCAGTGAGTCCGCGACAGGGACCCCTAATGAGCAGTTCTTC. The encoded protein is CASSESATGTPNEQFF.

This clone was detected only once. The rearrangement uses TRBV29-1 and TRBJ1-1; 9 bases fit TRBD1. CDR1 and CDR2 from the germline V gene are SQVTM and ANQGSEA. The CDR3 totals 13 residues. The junction had 7 bases not matched to a gene; V was cut back by 4 bases and J by 7 bases. CDR3 in amino acids: CSVADRGLDEAFF. CDR3 coding DNA: TGCAGCGTTGCTGACAGGGGGTTAGATGAAGCTTTCTTT.

This chain links TRBV5-1 with TRBJ2-1; D is possibly TRBD2 (5 bases). V was clipped by 4 bases and J by 0 bases, with 8 bases between them. The germline V gene encodes CDR1 SGHRS and CDR2 YFSETQ. This CDR3 comprises 14 residues. This chain's CDR3 is CASSRGSSYNEQFF. CDR3 nucleotides: TGCGCCAGCAGCCGTGGGAGCTCCTACAATGAGCAGTTCTTC.

V usage is TRBV27 and J usage is TRBJ2-6; D call uncertain. V was clipped by 5 bases and J by 0 bases, with 8 bases between them. CDR3 length equals 15 residues. Germline CDR1 and CDR2: MNHEY and SMNVEV (reference sequence). The CDR3 loop reads CASSQISSGANVLTF. CDR3 DNA sequence: TGTGCCAGCAGTCAGATAAGCTCTGGGGCCAACGTCCTGACTTTC.

The chain links TRBV19 to TRBJ2-7; TRBD2 matches 11 bases. CDR3 length equals 14 residues. CDR1 and CDR2 (germline): LNHDA, SQIVND (reference sequence). V gave up 5 bases and J gave up 4 bases; unmatched junction bases: 4. CDR3 sequence reads: CASSGSGGAYEQYF. Written as DNA, the CDR3 is TGTGCCAGTAGTGGTAGCGGGGGGGCGTACGAGCAGTACTTC.

V usage is TRBV12-5 and J usage is TRBJ2-4; 7 bases are a match to TRBD1. Germline loops: CDR1 LGHNT, CDR2 FRNRAP. The CDR3 sequence is 15 residues long. The V segment lost 4 bases and the J segment 8 bases; nucleotides outside the gene matches: 11. The CDR3 is CASGSLGQEWDIQYF. The CDR3 nucleotides are TGTGCTAGTGGTTCGTTAGGACAGGAGTGGGACATTCAGTACTTC.